The 10 T cell receptor beta chains below all came from one sample that was sequenced in a study of Graves' ophthalmopathy and Graves' hyperthyroidism. Using RNA transcripts, the TCR beta CDR3 regions were amplified. A first-round RT-PCR used HTBI primers, followed by a second-round multiplex PCR. A single record per CDR3 protein comes from TCRdb applying MiXCR to the multiplex PCR reads. The data contain some 250,000 distinct CDR3 sequences, around 45% of them singletons. The specimen sequenced was peripheral blood. The origin of the receptors is an adult man with Graves' ophthalmopathy.

This clonotype turned up a few times. The rearrangement links TRBV9 to TRBJ1-5; D unclear. The germline V gene has CDR1 SGDLS and CDR2 YYNGEE. The V gene lost 0 bases and the J gene lost 6 bases, with 7 bases spanning the gap. The CDR3 runs to 13 residues. CDR3 in DNA: TGTGCCAGCAGCGTAGGGCTGAGTCAGCCCCAGCATTTT. It is translated as CASSVGLSQPQHF.

The chain is built from TRBV12-3 or TRBV12-4 and TRBJ1-5; TRBD1 might be the D (6 bases). This CDR3 comprises 16 residues. With 6 bases removed from V and 0 bases from J, the gap between germline ends came to 15 bases. CDR3 bases: TGTGCCAGCAGCGCTAGCGGGGGGGCTAGCAATCAGCCCCAGCATTTT. It yields the protein CASSASGGASNQPQHF.

This clonotype was detected once. The chain couples TRBV7-9 to TRBJ2-7; D gene unclear. Germline-derived CDR1 and CDR2 are SEHNR and FQNEAQ (reference sequence). The CDR3 spans 15 residues. Trimming cost V 1 base and J 2 bases, with 12 bases left between them. The CDR3 DNA is TGTGCCAGCAGCTTAGTAATGGCCGACACCTACGAGCAGTACTTC. Translated, it gives CASSLVMADTYEQYF.

The chain couples TRBV6-1 to TRBJ2-5, with TRBD1 matching 7 bases. V was pared by 4 bases and J by 4 bases, with 6 bases of the junction left unmatched. Germline loops: CDR1 MNHNS, CDR2 SASEGT. CDR3 length: 14 residues. CDR3 loop: CASSADRLGETQYF. The CDR3 nucleotides read TGTGCCAGCAGTGCGGACAGGTTGGGAGAGACCCAGTACTTC.

The rearrangement joins TRBV12-3 or TRBV12-4 to TRBJ1-1, with D unclear. The length of the CDR3 is 11 residues. V lost 6 bases and J 7 bases, leaving 9 bases between the germline ends. The CDR3 DNA sequence: TGTGCCAGCAGAAAGTCCTTTGAAGCTTTCTTT. Protein: CASRKSFEAFF.

This clonotype was counted a few times. The chain has TRBV6-5 and TRBJ2-5; D call uncertain. The V gene's germline CDR1 is MNHEY and CDR2 SVGAGI. With 6 bases removed from V and 5 bases from J, the gap between germline ends came to 10 bases. This CDR3 has 12 residues. Written as DNA, the CDR3 is TGTGCCAGCAGGACCCAGAGGGAGACCCAGTACTTC. Translated: CASRTQRETQYF.

The rearrangement links TRBV9 to TRBJ2-7; 12 bases align to TRBD1. The CDR3 is 14 amino acids. The V and J ends lost 4 bases and 6 bases, in that order; junction bases with no gene match: 5. The germline V gene has CDR1 SGDLS and CDR2 YYNGEE. CDR3 sequence (DNA): TGTGCCAGCAGCACGGGACAGGGGGCAGGCGAGCAGTACTTC. It is translated as CASSTGQGAGEQYF.

J is TRBJ2-7 and V is TRBV2; D is perhaps TRBD1 (6 bases). Trimming shortened V by 5 bases and J by 2 bases, and 16 bases separated the two germline ends. Germline-derived CDR1 and CDR2 are SNHLY and FYNNEI. CDR3 size: 15 residues. CDR3 coding DNA: TGTGCCAGCAGTCCCCACCGGGACACTACCTACGAGCAGTACTTC. It specifies CASSPHRDTTYEQYF.

This clonotype was found a few times. The V and J genes are TRBV9 and TRBJ1-6; D might be TRBD1 (6 bases). Trimming removed 4 bases at V and 13 bases at J, with 15 bases between. Germline V gives CDR1 SGDLS, CDR2 YYNGEE. The CDR3 is made up of 13 amino acids. CDR3 region: CASSQVDRSPLHF. The CDR3 DNA sequence: TGTGCCAGCAGCCAAGTCGACAGGTCCCCCCTCCACTTT.

This chain connects TRBV2 to TRBJ1-5; D not resolved. CDR1 and CDR2 (germline): SNHLY, FYNNEI. V was cut by 7 bases and J by 0 bases, with 4 bases left in between. The CDR3 runs 12 residues. As DNA, the CDR3 is TGTGCCAGCAAAAATAGCAATCAGCCCCAGCATTTT. Its protein is CASKNSNQPQHF.